The rows below give T cell receptor beta chains drawn from one sample of a study of blood T cells in healthy people across ages. From the 5' RACE reads, TCRdb called clonotypes with MiXCR, one entry per CDR3 protein. The sample contains roughly 1,700,000 distinct CDR3 sequences, 25% to 30% of which appear only once. Specimen: blood. The receptors stem from a woman in her thirties in good health. Both conserved end residues are part of each CDR3. D genes are given only for firm matches. Rows may omit the clone size; those that give it use once, few, many or a size class.

d_call,clone_size,j_call,cdr3_length,v_call,cdr3_aa,cdr3_nt
TRBD2,.,TRBJ2-3,12,TRBV29-1,CSVFTSGDTQYF,TGCAGCGTATTCACTAGCGGGGATACGCAGTATTTT
TRBD1,.,TRBJ1-5,17,TRBV5-1,CASSLGTGDSSNQPQHF,TGCGCCAGCAGCTTAGGGACAGGGGACTCTAGCAATCAGCCCCAGCATTTT
.,.,TRBJ2-7,11,TRBV20-1,CRARESYEQYF,TGCAGGGCTAGAGAAAGCTACGAGCAGTACTTC
TRBD2,.,TRBJ2-5,16,TRBV12-3/TRBV12-4,CASSFWTSGSPETQYF,TGTGCCAGCAGTTTTTGGACTAGCGGGAGTCCGGAGACCCAGTACTTC
.,.,TRBJ1-5,15,TRBV20-1,CSAREEGVSNQPQHF,TGCAGTGCTAGAGAGGAGGGGGTCAGCAATCAGCCCCAGCATTTT
.,.,TRBJ2-7,15,TRBV19,CASSIARASTYEQYF,TGTGCCAGTAGTATAGCCCGAGCTAGCACCTACGAGCAGTACTTC
.,few,TRBJ1-6,16,TRBV4-1,CASSQVVSSYNSPLHF,TGCGCCAGCAGCCAAGTGGTCAGCTCCTATAATTCACCCCTCCACTTT
TRBD1,.,TRBJ1-4,13,TRBV6-5,CASSGTGGEKPFF,TGTGCCAGCAGTGGGACAGGGGGAGAAAAACCGTTTTTT
TRBD1,.,TRBJ1-2,15,TRBV5-1,CASSKTGREDYGCTF,TGCGCCAGCAGCAAGACAGGGAGAGAGGACTATGGCTGCACCTTC
TRBD2,few,TRBJ2-3,17,TRBV6-6,CASSYTGRAGGTDTQYF,TGTGCCAGCAGTTACACCGGCAGGGCGGGAGGAACAGATACGCAGTATTTT
TRBD1,few,TRBJ2-3,15,TRBV30,CAWSVATGGIDTQYF,TGTGCCTGGAGTGTCGCGACAGGGGGGATAGATACGCAGTATTTT
.,.,TRBJ1-3,15,TRBV2,CASSKMPGAGNTIYF,TGTGCCAGCAGCAAGATGCCGGGTGCTGGAAACACCATATATTTT
.,many,TRBJ1-4,15,TRBV29-1,CSVAKPGLLNEKLFF,TGCAGCGTAGCGAAACCGGGACTGCTTAATGAAAAACTGTTTTTT
.,many,TRBJ2-5,14,TRBV12-3/TRBV12-4,CASSSLGGKETQYF,TGTGCCAGCAGTTCTTTGGGCGGGAAAGAGACCCAGTACTTC
.,.,TRBJ2-7,15,TRBV4-1,CASSQVPLSSYEQYF,TGCGCCAGCAGCCAAGTGCCCCTGAGCTCCTACGAGCAGTACTTC
.,many,TRBJ2-3,13,TRBV7-3,CASSLGPEDTQYF,TGTGCCAGCAGCTTAGGGCCCGAAGATACGCAGTATTTT
TRBD1,.,TRBJ2-1,12,TRBV20-1,CSAADRGDEQFF,TGCAGTGCTGCGGACAGGGGCGATGAGCAGTTCTTC
TRBD2,.,TRBJ2-3,16,TRBV12-3/TRBV12-4,CASSPNLAESTDTQYF,TGTGCCAGCAGTCCGAACCTAGCGGAAAGCACAGATACGCAGTATTTT
.,.,TRBJ2-7,15,TRBV9,CASNVGTTGSYEQYF,TGTGCCAGCAACGTAGGGACCACAGGATCCTACGAGCAGTACTTC
.,.,TRBJ2-5,15,TRBV11-2,CASSLMQYFQETQYF,TGTGCCAGCAGCTTAATGCAGTACTTCCAAGAGACCCAGTACTTC
.,few,TRBJ1-2,15,TRBV6-2/TRBV6-3,CASSWNRDSEGGYTF,TGTGCCAGCAGTTGGAACCGGGACTCCGAGGGGGGCTACACCTTC
TRBD1,.,TRBJ1-1,15,TRBV29-1,CSVVPGTGSYTEAFF,TGCAGCGTTGTCCCCGGGACAGGATCCTACACTGAAGCTTTCTTT
.,few,TRBJ2-1,17,TRBV6-1,CASSEFVSREWSWEQFF,TGTGCCAGCAGTGAATTCGTTTCTCGGGAGTGGTCTTGGGAGCAGTTCTTC
.,.,TRBJ1-1,17,TRBV5-1,CASSLAPGSGKNTEAFF,TGCGCCAGCAGCTTGGCCCCAGGCTCGGGAAAGAACACTGAAGCTTTCTTT
TRBD1,.,TRBJ2-3,17,TRBV12-3/TRBV12-4,CASSLQLDRGLTDAQYF,TGTGCCAGCAGTTTACAACTTGACAGGGGGCTGACAGATGCGCAGTATTTT
.,few,TRBJ1-5,15,TRBV7-2,CASSLVGGDYQPQHF,TGTGCCAGCAGCTTAGTGGGAGGGGACTATCAGCCCCAGCATTTT
TRBD1,.,TRBJ2-6,17,TRBV5-1,CASSPQGQGAGANVLTF,TGCGCCAGCAGCCCCCAAGGACAGGGAGCGGGGGCCAACGTCCTGACTTTC
TRBD2,.,TRBJ2-5,19,TRBV11-2,CASSQGLAGRIDSGETQYF,TGTGCCAGCAGCCAGGGACTAGCGGGACGTATCGACTCCGGGGAGACCCAGTACTTC
.,many,TRBJ2-1,14,TRBV5-1,CASSLDISYNEQFF,TGCGCCAGCAGCTTAGATATCTCCTACAATGAGCAGTTCTTC
.,few,TRBJ2-5,15,TRBV7-9,CASIPGRAGQETQYF,TGTGCCAGCATCCCTGGTCGGGCGGGACAAGAGACCCAGTACTTC